This T cell receptor (beta chain) was sequenced during a study of shared clonotypes between healthy human individuals (dated by TCRdb to 2019 to 2021). Study-level background: The cohort included three men and a couple of women between 18 and 49 years of age. To estimate repertoire size and how much clonotype sharing occurs between individuals, the study deeply sequenced the blood TCR repertoires of several healthy adults. To increase sequencing depth and limit assay-specific biases, TCR repertoire library preparation and sequencing were carried out by different laboratories using diverse techniques. For each donor, three plates each were used for CD4 naive and CD4 memory, two plates were used for CD8 naive, and one plate was used for CD8 memory. Per donor, leukapheresis produced somewhere between about 0.94 and 8.9 billion PBMCs. General study outcomes and caveats: The genetic and exposure-history diversity represented was limited by the small number of donors. Compared with non-shared clonotypes, the clonotypes found in all four sorted-subset donors had higher generation probabilities. Based on pairwise subsampling, the degree of clonotype sharing among donors was expected to be affected by sequencing depth. Only blood was sampled, and tissue TCR repertoires likely differ from those in blood. Naive subsets generally had larger estimated clonotype richness than memory subsets did. Rarefaction of sorted-subset datasets indicated incomplete sequencing despite the large sequencing depth. Sharing across a handful of donors was observed for 4.5% to 6.5% of naive CD4, about 3.2% of naive CD8, over 2% of memory CD4, and roughly 0.4% of memory CD8 clonotypes.

About this clone itself: This clone's antigen is unknown. Base quality data are lacking; no much larger clone is found one base away.

CD8 naive samples were obtained by positive selection for CCR7 among CD45RO-negative cells, yielding a CD45RA+CCR7+ population from which TemRA cells were excluded. The donors were healthy, HIV-negative adults who had no recently reported acute infections or vaccinations. Every donor was a Caucasian adult living in Nashville, Tennessee, USA. After blood collection by leukapheresis, PBMCs were isolated using Ficoll-Histopaque density gradient centrifugation and then cryopreserved in the vapor phase of liquid nitrogen. Purity and quantity of every magnetically sorted T cell population were checked by analytical flow cytometry. Each sorted fraction had its genomic DNA isolated and then quantified by UV absorbance on a Nanodrop 2000c. TCR CDR3 regions were amplified from genomic DNA by multiplex PCR using the deep immunoSEQ assay. Extracted genomic DNA from each cell subset was spread evenly across all wells of several immunoSEQ 96-well plates, with each plate serving as a replicate. For sorted subsets, each replicate PCR was loaded with around 220 ng genomic DNA, equivalent to about 33,000 T cell genomes. The purified libraries were quantified using a Qubit 3.0 fluorometer, sized with a Bioanalyzer 2100, and then quantified again using the KAPA Library Quantification kit. Every immunoSEQ 96-well plate was sequenced on a dedicated single-read 150-cycle Illumina NextSeq 550 flow cell. In the source study's methods: The immunoSEQ output contained only junctional sequences without quality scores, so filtering could not match that applied to full-length reads. Sequences were annotated with PyIR, a Python wrapper for IgBLAST v1.9, and V/J genes and CDR3 were assigned using IMGT germline references. Any read was removed if the V/J assignment was weak (E-value above 1e-6), the CDR3 was missing, or the read contained stop codons, out-of-frame junctions, or ambiguous translated residues. V3J clonotypes were defined as sequences sharing the same inferred V gene, J gene, and CDR3 amino acid sequence. The percentage overlap between two repertoires was calculated by dividing the number of shared unique clonotypes by the size of the smaller repertoire. Repertoire richness was assessed with RTK rarefaction, the Chao1 estimator, and Recon v2.1 estimates of unobserved clonotypes. For all TCRbeta clonotypes obtained by the gDNA method from several donors, generation probabilities were computed with OLGA. Here the immuneACCESS table is served through TCRdb, limited to in-frame sequences with V and J called. Missing clones are a known gap in these copies; in checked studies unresolved V genes cover under half, and the rest lacks a known reason. The V and J calls and the clone size are those of that table, but D and trimming were determined from the DNA. In all, the sample holds 2 million or so clones, and roughly 95% of those were seen once. Roughly 1.1% of the sample goes to the ten largest clones.

Cut back by 1 base and 7 bases, the V and J ends lie 13 bases apart. From the cysteine through the phenylalanine, the CDR3 covers 15 amino acids. Solely the CDR3 DNA is kept, with 45 bases framed from the first base. Based on the germline V gene, the CDR1 and CDR2 sequences are LGHNA and YNFKEQ. The rearrangement combines TRBV4-2 with TRBJ2-2, with a tentative D gene TRBD1 over 5 matching bases. This TCR was sampled from a man younger than 30 in good health. Sequencing was done on a sample of naive CD8+ T cells sorted from blood. This specimen's cell subset or site label, interpreted: CD45RA+CCR7+. The nucleotides are TGTGCCAGCAGCCAAGCGGAAGGGGATGGCGGGGAGCTGTTTTTT. The encoded protein is CASSQAEGDGGELFF.